Shown below are 15 T cell receptor beta chains from a single sample sequenced in a study of T cells in Graves' hyperthyroidism and ophthalmopathy. Using RNA transcripts as the source, TCR beta CDR3 regions were amplified. HTBI primers were employed in a first-round RT-PCR of the TCR CDR3. TCRdb called the multiplex PCR reads again in MiXCR, with one record for every CDR3 protein. The sample contains hundreds of thousands of distinct CDR3 sequences, around 16% of which appear only once. The sequenced sample consisted of blood. These receptors came from a young woman with Graves' hyperthyroidism that later progressed to Graves' ophthalmopathy.

A remark on this clonotype: Since a much larger clone is just one base distant, this may be a read error. The chain carries TRBV28 and TRBJ2-7, with 10 bases aligning to TRBD1. V was pared by 11 bases and J by 5 bases, with 24 bases of the junction left unmatched. The CDR3 extends over 18 amino acids. The germline V gene encodes CDR1 MDHEN and CDR2 SYDVKM. In DNA, the CDR3 is TGTGCCGGCACCCCCTTATACGCGGGGGACAGGGGTGGCCACGAGCAGTACTTC. Amino acids: CAGTPLYAGDRGGHEQYF.

This clonotype turned up a few times. This chain uses TRBV20-1 with TRBJ1-6, with D perhaps TRBD1 (5 bases). V lost 0 bases to trimming and J lost 0 bases, with 9 bases between them. Germline CDR1 DFQATT, CDR2 SNEGSKA (reference sequence). The CDR3 is 16 residues long. CDR3 loop: CSARDREDSYNSPLHF. In DNA, the CDR3 is TGCAGTGCTAGAGACAGGGAGGACTCCTATAATTCACCCCTCCACTTT.

Only a few counts were recorded for this clonotype. The V gene is TRBV9, the J gene TRBJ2-1; 9 bases agree with TRBD2. Germline CDR1 reads SGDLS; CDR2 reads YYNGEE. The CDR3 is 16 residues long. V lost 0 bases and J lost 3; bases outside the gene matches: 4. The CDR3 DNA follows: TGTGCCAGCAGCGTAGACGGCGGGAGGGGCTACAATGAGCAGTTCTTC. This gives the protein CASSVDGGRGYNEQFF.

This clonotype was seen at least ten times. The chain links TRBV7-9 to TRBJ2-5; D is unresolved. The CDR3 covers 17 residues. Germline values: CDR1 SEHNR, CDR2 FQNEAQ (reference sequence). V was shortened by 1 base and J by 5 bases, with 20 bases between the two germline ends. The CDR3 region is CASSLVRRTQEWETQYF. Here the CDR3 DNA reads TGTGCCAGCAGCTTAGTCCGCAGGACCCAGGAGTGGGAGACCCAGTACTTC.

This clonotype was observed at least ten times. The chain couples TRBV7-9 to TRBJ2-3; D is possibly TRBD2 (5 bases). The V end was cut by 1 base, the J end by 3 bases, with 14 bases between. There are 16 residues in the CDR3. Germline CDR1 and CDR2: SEHNR and FQNEAQ (reference sequence). DNA of the CDR3: TGTGCCAGCAGCTTAGTGGTTAGCGAACTGACAGATACGCAGTATTTT. This codes for CASSLVVSELTDTQYF.

This clonotype was seen repeatedly, ten times or more. This chain connects TRBV3-1 to TRBJ1-1; 7 nucleotides line up with TRBD1. The germline CDR1 and CDR2 sequences are LGHDT and YNNKEL (reference sequence). CDR3 size: 12 residues. V lost 4 bases and J lost 6; bases outside the gene matches: 2. The CDR3 loop reads CASSLGTAEAFF. The CDR3 DNA reads TGTGCCAGCAGCCTCGGGACAGCTGAAGCTTTCTTT.

This clonotype was seen at least ten times. This chain connects TRBV14 to TRBJ1-1, with TRBD1 as a possible D gene (5 bases). CDR1 and CDR2 (germline): SGHDN, FVKESK. The ends were cut back, 0 bases at V and 10 bases at J, with 12 bases in the middle. This CDR3 contains 13 residues. CDR3 loop: CASSQEVTGRAFF. CDR3 sequence (DNA): TGTGCCAGCAGCCAAGAAGTAACAGGACGAGCTTTCTTT.

This chain uses TRBV2 with TRBJ1-4, with D tentatively TRBD1 (5 bases). Germline-derived CDR1 and CDR2 are SNHLY and FYNNEI. The CDR3 extends over 16 amino acids. The ends were cut back, 2 bases at V and 5 bases at J, with 15 bases in the middle. The CDR3 coding sequence is TGTGCCAGCAGTGAACTCAGGGAAGGGGTGAATGAAAAACTGTTTTTT. It translates to CASSELREGVNEKLFF.

The V gene is TRBV10-3, the J gene TRBJ2-1, with D perhaps TRBD2 (5 bases). The CDR3 consists of 18 residues. Trimming left V 0 bases short and J 0 bases short, with 15 bases between. Germline V gives CDR1 ENHRY, CDR2 SYGVKD. The CDR3 region has the DNA TGTGCCATCAGTGAGTCTGGACTCTCCTCGAGCTCCTACAATGAGCAGTTCTTC. It is translated as CAISESGLSSSSYNEQFF.

Regarding this clonotype: Just one base apart from a much larger clone, this may be a read error. This CDR3 fails to terminate in the conserved phenylalanine or tryptophan, so it likely reflects a read error. The V and J genes are TRBV28 and TRBJ1-2, with 7 bases lining up with TRBD1. The trim removed 3 bases at V and 5 bases at J, leaving 6 bases unmatched. Germline CDR1 is MDHEN and CDR2 is SYDVKM. There are 14 residues in the CDR3. As DNA, the CDR3 is TGTGCCAGCAGTTTGGCCGTGACAGGGTATGGCTACACCCTC. Translating gives CASSLAVTGYGYTL.

With respect to this clonotype: This may stem from a read error, because a much larger clone lies one nucleotide away. The DNA of the CDR3 is TGTGCCAGCAGCCCTCGTCGACTAGCGATGCCCTACGAGCAGTACTTC. Translation: CASSPRRLAMPYEQYF. This chain joins TRBV28 and TRBJ2-7; 8 bases line up with TRBD2. The CDR3 length is 16 residues. Trimming removed 6 bases from V and 2 bases from J; junction bases left unmatched: 12. CDR1 and CDR2 from the germline V gene are MDHEN and SYDVKM.

This clonotype was recorded a few times. This rearrangement joins TRBV5-1 to TRBJ1-6, with no clear D. The CDR3 length is 19 residues. Germline CDR1 reads SGHRS; CDR2 reads YFSETQ. Between the trimmed V and J ends, which lost 2 bases and 6 bases, there was a span of 24 bases. The CDR3 is CASSFRESLHSTFNSPLHF. DNA for the CDR3: TGCGCCAGCAGCTTCCGGGAATCTCTTCATTCCACGTTTAATTCACCCCTCCACTTT.

Only a few counts were recorded for this clonotype. One end of the junction is discordant with germline, which a read error may explain. The V call is TRBV12-3 or TRBV12-4, the J call TRBJ1-6; D not resolved. This CDR3 has 12 amino acids. The chain's CDR3 is CASNLTRSPLHF. The DNA for the CDR3 is TGTGCCAGCAATTTAACCCGTTCACCCCTCCACTTT.

The CDR3 nucleotides are TGCAGTGCTAGAGATATAGGGGTTCCCTACGAGCAGTACTTC. It yields the protein CSARDIGVPYEQYF. The chain carries TRBV20-1 and TRBJ2-7; TRBD1 might be the D (5 bases). Trimming took 0 bases from V and 2 from J, leaving 11 bases between them. The CDR3 covers 14 residues. The germline gives CDR1 DFQATT, CDR2 SNEGSKA (reference sequence).

This clonotype was seen at least ten times. This chain joins TRBV11-2 and TRBJ2-1; 7 bases match TRBD1. The CDR3 totals 15 residues. Germline CDR1 SGHAT, CDR2 FQNNGV. The V gene end was trimmed by 4 bases and the J gene end by 2 bases; junction bases not matched to a gene: 5. The CDR3 spells CASSSVTGPYNEQFF. CDR3 bases: TGTGCCAGCAGCTCAGTGACAGGGCCCTACAATGAGCAGTTCTTC.